The 20 T cell receptor beta chains reported below all come from one sample, sequenced in a study of cytomegalovirus exposure and HLA in healthy donors. PCR employed 60 Vbeta and 13 Jbeta primers. Sequenced by immunoSEQ multiplex PCR; TCRdb stores in-frame clones only, minus some. This sample has 150,000 to 200,000 clones, with over 80% found just once. Sequenced material: PBMCs. These receptors originate from a man aged 50-59 years in good health and CMV-seropositive.

The chain couples TRBV27 to TRBJ1-4; D is possibly TRBD1 (5 bases). V was shortened by 10 bases and J by 7 bases, with 28 bases between the two germline ends. Germline values: CDR1 MNHEY, CDR2 SMNVEV (reference sequence). The CDR3 has 17 amino acids. CDR3 sequence reads: CATITHTYRKCCEKLFF. Written as DNA, the CDR3 is TGTGCCACCATAACCCACACCTACAGGAAATGTTGTGAAAAACTGTTTTTT.

This chain connects TRBV9 to TRBJ2-2; 10 bases match TRBD1. Per the germline V gene, CDR1 is SGDLS and CDR2 is YYNGEE. There are 15 residues in the CDR3. J was trimmed by 6 bases and V by 3 bases; bases with no gene match: 5. The CDR3 nucleotides are TGTGCCAGCAGCGAAAGACAGGGGGCCCCCGGGGAGCTGTTTTTT. Amino acid sequence: CASSERQGAPGELFF.

This clone was counted between two and nine times. V gene TRBV12-5 combines with J gene TRBJ2-3, with D possibly matching TRBD2 (5 bases). The V and J ends lost 5 bases and 5 bases respectively, with 11 bases between them. CDR3 size: 13 residues. Germline V gene lookup returns CDR1 LGHNT and CDR2 FRNRAP. The CDR3 loop is CASGQDGGDTQYF. CDR3 sequence (DNA): TGTGCTAGTGGTCAAGACGGAGGAGATACGCAGTATTTT.

The rearrangement uses TRBV6-5 and TRBJ2-1, with D perhaps matching TRBD2 (5 bases). The germline CDR1 and CDR2 sequences are MNHEY and SVGAGI. There are 15 residues in the CDR3. The V gene lost 4 bases and the J gene lost 4 bases, with 14 bases spanning the gap. CDR3 sequence reads: CASSLDGIVYNEQFF. CDR3 in DNA: TGTGCCAGCAGTTTGGACGGGATAGTGTACAATGAGCAGTTCTTC.

For the CDR3, the DNA is TGTGCCAGCAGTAGGGACAGGGGCTACAATGAGCAGTTCTTC. As protein: CASSRDRGYNEQFF. V is TRBV5-4 and J is TRBJ2-1; 10 bases fit TRBD1. Germline-derived CDR1 and CDR2 are SGHNT and YYREEE (reference sequence). The CDR3 covers 14 residues. V lost 5 bases and J lost 3; bases outside the gene matches: 2.

The chain is built from TRBV6-1 and TRBJ1-1, with TRBD1 identical over 7 bases. The CDR3 is 14 residues long. Germline V lookup: CDR1 MNHNS, CDR2 SASEGT. The junction had 1 base not matched to a gene; V was cut back by 2 bases and J by 1 base. The CDR3 here is CASSEYRGNTEAFF. The CDR3 region has the DNA TGTGCCAGCAGTGAATACAGGGGGAACACTGAAGCTTTCTTT.

The J gene is TRBJ2-1, the V gene TRBV27; 13 nucleotides match TRBD2. The CDR3 contains 15 residues. With V trimmed by 5 bases and J by 6 bases, 4 bases remained unmatched. The germline V gene has CDR1 MNHEY and CDR2 SMNVEV (reference sequence). In nucleotides, the CDR3 is TGTGCCAGCAGTCCAGGACTAGCGGGGGTCAATGAGCAGTTCTTC. Translated, it gives CASSPGLAGVNEQFF.

V is TRBV9 and J is TRBJ2-2; no clear D gene. V lost 4 bases to trimming and J lost 4 bases, with 8 bases between them. Germline V CDR1 and CDR2: SGDLS, YYNGEE. The CDR3 covers 13 residues. The CDR3 is CASSYASTGELFF. CDR3 DNA: TGTGCCAGCAGCTATGCGTCCACCGGGGAGCTGTTTTTT.

V gene TRBV7-9 combines with J gene TRBJ2-1; 11 bases align to TRBD2. V trimming: 0 bases; J trimming: 10 bases; junction bases outside the gene matches: 2. CDR3 length: 14 amino acids. Germline CDR1 is SEHNR and CDR2 is FQNEAQ (reference sequence). CDR3 sequence: CASSLALAGGEQFF. The CDR3 nucleotides are TGTGCCAGCAGCTTAGCTCTAGCGGGGGGAGAGCAGTTCTTC.

The V gene is TRBV27, the J gene TRBJ1-6, with D tentatively TRBD1 (6 bases). Between the trimmed V and J ends, which lost 5 bases and 9 bases, there was a span of 20 bases. CDR1 and CDR2 (germline): MNHEY, SMNVEV (reference sequence). CDR3 length equals 16 residues. The CDR3 is CASSLRAGTLGSPLHF. Written as DNA, the CDR3 is TGTGCCAGCAGTCTTCGAGCCGGGACACTGGGTTCACCCCTCCACTTT.

This clone was seen a few times. This sequence joins TRBV5-1 and TRBJ2-2; no definite D call. V lost 0 bases, J lost 3 bases, and 6 bases lay in between. The CDR3 runs 14 residues. Looked up from germline, CDR1 is SGHRS and CDR2 is YFSETQ. The CDR3 sequence: CASSLVSDTGELFF. The DNA of the CDR3 is TGCGCCAGCAGCTTGGTCAGCGACACCGGGGAGCTGTTTTTT.

The chain recombines TRBV6-5 with TRBJ1-2; a possible D gene is TRBD1 (5 bases). V lost 2 bases, J lost 2 bases, and 15 bases lay in between. CDR3 length equals 16 residues. Germline V gene sequence: CDR1 MNHEY, CDR2 SVGAGI. The CDR3 DNA sequence: TGTGCCAGCAGTTACGGGGGGGGAGGCTCAAACTATGGCTACACCTTC. Encoded protein: CASSYGGGGSNYGYTF.

As DNA, the CDR3 is TGTGCCAGCAGCTTATACCCGACAGAAACCTACGAGCAGTACTTC. Its translation: CASSLYPTETYEQYF. V usage is TRBV7-3 and J usage is TRBJ2-7; D is perhaps TRBD1 (5 bases). V was pared by 2 bases and J by 2 bases, with 13 bases between. Germline CDR1 reads SGHTA; CDR2 reads FQGTGA. This CDR3 has 15 residues.

The chain links TRBV6-5 to TRBJ1-4, with 8 bases matching TRBD1. The J segment lost 8 bases and the V segment lost 8 bases, leaving 7 bases of the junction unmatched. Germline loops: CDR1 MNHEY, CDR2 SVGAGI. The CDR3 is 13 residues long. Written as DNA, the CDR3 is TGTGCCAGCTCAGGGGGCGCGAGGGAAAAACTGTTTTTT. This codes for CASSGGAREKLFF.

The chain joins TRBV9 to TRBJ1-1, with D possibly being TRBD1 (6 bases). V was trimmed by 1 base and J by 5 bases, leaving 12 bases between them. The CDR3 has 14 amino acids. From germline, CDR1 is SGDLS and CDR2 YYNGEE. For the CDR3, the DNA is TGTGCCAGCAGCGTAACCAGGGGTGGTACTGAAGCTTTCTTT. Its translation: CASSVTRGGTEAFF.

V is TRBV7-8 and J is TRBJ2-5; D unclear. This CDR3 region has 15 residues. V dropped 5 bases and J dropped 2 bases, with 15 bases sitting between them. Germline V gene data show CDR1 as SGHVS and CDR2 as FQNEAQ. The CDR3 nucleotides read TGTGCCAGCAGCCCGACTCGAGGTCTACAAGAGACCCAGTACTTC. This gives the protein CASSPTRGLQETQYF.

The chain has TRBV25-1 and TRBJ2-3; 10 nucleotides align to TRBD1. CDR3 size: 16 residues. Germline V CDR1 and CDR2: MGHDK, SYGVNS. V lost 0 bases and J lost 3; bases outside the gene matches: 3. In DNA form, the CDR3 reads TGTGCCAGCAGTGAATACGGGACAGGGGCGACAGATACGCAGTATTTT. Encoded protein: CASSEYGTGATDTQYF.

The rearrangement joins TRBV5-6 to TRBJ1-1; perhaps TRBD1 as D (5 bases). This CDR3 is built from 15 residues. CDR1 and CDR2 (germline): SGHDT, YYEEEE. The germline V and J ends were trimmed by 4 bases and 1 base, with 14 bases remaining between them. The CDR3 DNA follows: TGTGCCAGCAGCCTGGCAGGGTTGGGGAACACTGAAGCTTTCTTT. As protein: CASSLAGLGNTEAFF.

CDR3 residues: CASSSGVGFGEQYF. DNA for the CDR3: TGTGCCAGCAGTTCCGGGGTCGGGTTTGGCGAGCAGTACTTC. The rearrangement joins TRBV27 to TRBJ2-7; D possibly corresponds to TRBD2 (5 bases). V dropped 4 bases and J dropped 6 bases, with 16 bases sitting between them. This CDR3 contains 14 residues. CDR1 MNHEY and CDR2 SMNVEV come from the germline V gene (reference sequence).

The gene calls are TRBV5-1 and TRBJ2-6, with 8 positions matching TRBD2. CDR3 length: 21 amino acids. V was clipped by 2 bases and J by 0 bases; unmatched bases: 16. Looked up from germline, CDR1 is SGHRS and CDR2 is YFSETQ. The CDR3 nucleotides are TGCGCCAGCAGCTTCCCCTCCCTGACGGGGGGGGTTATCTCTGGGGCCAACGTCCTGACTTTC. Translating gives CASSFPSLTGGVISGANVLTF.